Included here is one TCR beta chain sequence, with context. This sample was taken from a study of shared clonotypes between healthy human individuals. Each subset's genomic DNA was shared equally among a number of immunoSEQ plates. TCRdb's table, derived via immunoSEQ multiplex PCR, lists solely in-frame clones and lacks some. The table lists around 500,000 clones, 81% of them singletons. Germline loops: CDR1 LNHDA, CDR2 SQIVND (reference sequence). The CDR3 spans 14 residues. The V end lost 6 bases, the J end lost 1 base, and 12 bases lay between the germline ends. The genes are TRBV19 and TRBJ2-5; D ambiguous. Sample: PBMCs. This sequence was found in a woman in her thirties or forties in good health. Some clones in this sample may be carry-over from other donors' samples. The CDR3 spells CASRRWEGQETQYF. The CDR3 DNA sequence: TGTGCCAGTAGGAGGTGGGAAGGCCAAGAGACCCAGTACTTC. Combining the CDR3 with reference TRBV19 and TRBJ2-5 gives the whole variable domain DGGITQSPKYLFRKEGQNVTLSCEQNLNHDAMYWYRQDPGQGLRLIYYSQIVNDFQKGDIAEGYSVSREKKESFPLTVTSAQKNPTAFYLCASRRWEGQETQYFGPGTRLLVL.